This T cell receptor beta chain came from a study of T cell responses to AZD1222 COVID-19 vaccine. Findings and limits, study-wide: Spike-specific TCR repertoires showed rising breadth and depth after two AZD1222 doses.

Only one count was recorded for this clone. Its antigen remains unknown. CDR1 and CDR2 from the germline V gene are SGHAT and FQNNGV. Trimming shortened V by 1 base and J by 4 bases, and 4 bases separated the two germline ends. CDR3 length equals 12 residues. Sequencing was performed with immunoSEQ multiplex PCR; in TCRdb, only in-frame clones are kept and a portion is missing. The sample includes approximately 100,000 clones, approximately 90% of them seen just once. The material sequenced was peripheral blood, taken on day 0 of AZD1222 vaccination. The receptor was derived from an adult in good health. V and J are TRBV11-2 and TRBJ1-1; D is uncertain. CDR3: CASSLVSTEAFF. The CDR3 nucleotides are TGTGCCAGCAGCTTAGTCTCCACTGAAGCTTTCTTT.